A single sample gave rise to the 12 T cell receptor beta chains below, sequenced in a study of T cell responses to AZD1222 COVID-19 vaccine. The method was immunoSEQ multiplex PCR; TCRdb's version includes in-frame clones alone and lacks a portion of them. The table has 110,000 to 150,000 clones, around 94% seen once. The sample was peripheral blood, taken after recovery from COVID-19. The receptors stem from an adult who had recovered from COVID-19.

This clone was counted once. This chain joins TRBV18 and TRBJ1-6; no firm D call. The V and J ends lost 3 bases and 7 bases respectively, with 4 bases between them. Germline loops: CDR1 KGHSH, CDR2 LQKENI. The CDR3 loop spans 12 amino acids. CDR3 sequence: CASSPGNSPLHF. The CDR3 DNA reads TGTGCCAGCTCACCGGGAAATTCACCCCTCCACTTT.

This clone was counted a single time. J is TRBJ1-5 and V is TRBV6-5; D gene unclear. The CDR3 extends over 14 amino acids. Trimming stripped 4 bases from V and 4 bases from J, with 11 bases between. Germline values: CDR1 MNHEY, CDR2 SVGAGI. The CDR3 DNA reads as TGTGCCAGCAGTTCCCTGATTGGAAATCAGCCCCAGCATTTT. The encoded protein is CASSSLIGNQPQHF.

The chain recombines TRBV18 with TRBJ1-3; TRBD1 matches at 7 bases. Germline V gene sequence: CDR1 KGHSH, CDR2 LQKENI. V trimming: 3 bases; J trimming: 5 bases; junction bases outside the gene matches: 4. There are 14 residues in the CDR3. This chain's CDR3 is CASSPGTDRNTIYF. CDR3 coding DNA: TGTGCCAGCTCACCCGGGACAGACCGAAACACCATATATTTT.

The gene calls are TRBV12-5 and TRBJ1-1, with D possibly TRBD1 on 5 matching bases. The CDR3 spans 17 residues. The germline V and J ends were trimmed by 1 base and 7 bases, with 22 bases remaining between them. Germline CDR1 is LGHNT and CDR2 is FRNRAP. The CDR3 sequence: CASGLADTSMGPLEAFF. In nucleotides, the CDR3 is TGTGCTAGTGGTTTGGCAGACACTTCGATGGGACCCCTTGAAGCTTTCTTT.

This clone was detected once. J is TRBJ2-1 and V is TRBV30, with 9 bases matching TRBD2. This CDR3 is built from 17 residues. With 5 bases clipped from V and 0 bases from J, the junction kept 11 bases outside the gene matches. The germline gives CDR1 GTSNPN, CDR2 SVGIG (reference sequence). The DNA of the CDR3 is TGTGCCTGGCGCCGAAGTGGGACTAGCCTCTCCTACAATGAGCAGTTCTTC. Its protein product is CAWRRSGTSLSYNEQFF.

The rearrangement links TRBV7-6 to TRBJ1-5, with 7 bases aligning to TRBD1. The J segment lost 7 bases and the V segment lost 5 bases, leaving 11 bases of the junction unmatched. CDR3 length: 15 amino acids. The germline CDR1 and CDR2 sequences are SGHVS and FNYEAQ. The DNA of the CDR3 is TGTGCCAGCAGCGGGGGAGGGGGCTCGGAGCAGCCCCAGCATTTT. Translating it yields CASSGGGGSEQPQHF. Based on the CDR3 plus reference TRBV7-6 and TRBJ1-5, the full variable domain is GAGVSQSPRYKVTKRGQDVALRCDPISGHVSLYWYRQALGQGPEFLTYFNYEAQQDKSGLPNDRFSAERPEGSISTLTIQRTEQRDSAMYRCASSGGGGSEQPQHFGDGTRLSIL.

This rearrangement joins TRBV27 to TRBJ2-7; TRBD1 aligns across 7 bases. The CDR3 totals 11 residues. V shed 9 bases, J shed 7 bases, and the junction held 6 bases outside the gene matches. Germline V gives CDR1 MNHEY, CDR2 SMNVEV (reference sequence). In nucleotides, the CDR3 is TGTGCCAGTTCAGGGGGATGGGAGCAGTACTTC. This encodes CASSGGWEQYF.

Only one count was recorded for this clone. This sequence joins TRBV28 and TRBJ2-1, with a weak D call TRBD2 (6 bases). Deletions cut 1 base from V and 5 bases from J, with 15 bases between. From germline, CDR1 is MDHEN and CDR2 SYDVKM. The CDR3 totals 16 residues. CDR3 bases: TGTGCCAGCAGTTTATTTTCGGAGGGCTCTGACAATGAGCAGTTCTTC. This translates into CASSLFSEGSDNEQFF.

This sequence joins TRBV28 and TRBJ2-7; tentative D call: TRBD1 (5 bases). The CDR3 runs to 14 residues. Germline CDR1 MDHEN, CDR2 SYDVKM. V dropped 1 base and J dropped 3 bases, with 10 bases sitting between them. As DNA, the CDR3 is TGTGCCAGCAGTTTATTCAGGGCGAGCTACGAGCAGTACTTC. Its protein is CASSLFRASYEQYF.

The chain recombines TRBV28 with TRBJ2-7; no clear D gene. Trimming took off 3 bases at V and 2 bases at J, with 11 bases between the two ends. The CDR3 totals 14 residues. Germline CDR1 MDHEN, CDR2 SYDVKM. The CDR3 region has the DNA TGTGCCAGCAGTTTTGTCGAGTGGCCCTACGAGCAGTACTTC. Its translation is CASSFVEWPYEQYF. The whole variable domain, filled in from reference TRBV28 and TRBJ2-7, reads DVKVTQSSRYLVKRTGEKVFLECVQDMDHENMFWYRQDPGLGLRLIYFSYDVKMKEKGDIPEGYSVSREKKERFSLILESASTNQTSMYLCASSFVEWPYEQYFGPGTRLTVT.

CDR3 in DNA: TGTGCCAGCAGCTTGGCCTCGGGGGCCCATTCACCCCTCCACTTT. Residues: CASSLASGAHSPLHF. The rearrangement uses TRBV5-4 and TRBJ1-6; D may be TRBD1 (6 bases). Trimming removed 0 bases at V and 8 bases at J, with 12 bases between. The germline V gene has CDR1 SGHNT and CDR2 YYREEE (reference sequence). The CDR3 totals 15 residues.

The chain is built from TRBV6-5 and TRBJ2-7, with D maybe TRBD1 (5 bases). This CDR3 has 12 amino acids. CDR1 is MNHEY and CDR2 is SVGAGI in the germline V gene. V lost 5 bases, J lost 6 bases, and 11 bases lay in between. The CDR3 DNA reads TGTGCCAGCAGTAATGGGGCTGGCGAGCAGTACTTC. Protein sequence: CASSNGAGEQYF.